Presented here are 5 T cell receptor beta chains from one specimen sequenced in a study of T cells in Graves' hyperthyroidism and ophthalmopathy. Amplification of TCR beta CDR3 regions used RNA as the template. A set of HTBI primers served as the primers for a first-round RT-PCR of the TCR CDR3. TCRdb itself ran the multiplex PCR reads through MiXCR, one entry per CDR3 protein. Among 700,000 or so distinct CDR3 sequences listed, approximately 16% were seen once. Material for sequencing was blood. The receptor source for this set is a man younger than 35 with Graves' hyperthyroidism.

This clonotype was seen many times. The chain is built from TRBV18 and TRBJ1-1, with D hard to call. The CDR3 totals 14 residues. Germline V gives CDR1 KGHSH, CDR2 LQKENI. V lost 2 bases and J 0 bases, leaving 7 bases between the germline ends. The CDR3 sequence: CASSPSFMNTEAFF. CDR3 in DNA: TGTGCCAGCTCACCAAGCTTCATGAACACTGAAGCTTTCTTT.

This clonotype was recorded a few times. V and J are TRBV7-9 and TRBJ1-6; tentative D call: TRBD1 (5 bases). V gave up 2 bases and J gave up 9 bases, with 11 bases separating them. Germline lookup yields CDR1 SEHNR and CDR2 FQNEAQ (reference sequence). This CDR3 contains 14 residues. The CDR3 DNA is TGTGCCAGCAGCTTAACCCAGGGAGGTTCACCCCTCCACTTT. Translated: CASSLTQGGSPLHF.

This clonotype was seen repeatedly, ten times or more. The rearrangement joins TRBV5-1 to TRBJ2-7, with D uncertain. From germline, CDR1 is SGHRS and CDR2 YFSETQ. V shed 1 base and J shed 0 bases, with 11 bases lying between them. CDR3 length equals 15 residues. The CDR3 DNA reads TGCGCCAGCAGCTTGCTTCGCACGGACTCCTACGAGCAGTACTTC. This translates into CASSLLRTDSYEQYF.

The rearrangement joins TRBV7-8 to TRBJ2-7, with no clear D. CDR1 is SGHVS and CDR2 is FQNEAQ in the germline V gene. The length of the CDR3 is 16 residues. The V and J ends lost 4 bases and 0 bases respectively, with 16 bases between them. CDR3 DNA: TGTGCCAGCAGCTCCTGGTCGGCAGCAAGCTCCTACGAGCAGTACTTC. Its protein product is CASSSWSAASSYEQYF.

The chain has TRBV19 and TRBJ2-1; 7 bases match TRBD1. The DNA end lines up better with TRBJ2-7; the J call may be wrong. Germline-derived CDR1 and CDR2 are LNHDA and SQIVND (reference sequence). The CDR3 is 15 amino acids. The CDR3 region has the DNA TGTGCCAGTAGTATCCGGACAGGCTCCTACAATGAGCAGTACTTC. Its translation: CASSIRTGSYNEQYF.